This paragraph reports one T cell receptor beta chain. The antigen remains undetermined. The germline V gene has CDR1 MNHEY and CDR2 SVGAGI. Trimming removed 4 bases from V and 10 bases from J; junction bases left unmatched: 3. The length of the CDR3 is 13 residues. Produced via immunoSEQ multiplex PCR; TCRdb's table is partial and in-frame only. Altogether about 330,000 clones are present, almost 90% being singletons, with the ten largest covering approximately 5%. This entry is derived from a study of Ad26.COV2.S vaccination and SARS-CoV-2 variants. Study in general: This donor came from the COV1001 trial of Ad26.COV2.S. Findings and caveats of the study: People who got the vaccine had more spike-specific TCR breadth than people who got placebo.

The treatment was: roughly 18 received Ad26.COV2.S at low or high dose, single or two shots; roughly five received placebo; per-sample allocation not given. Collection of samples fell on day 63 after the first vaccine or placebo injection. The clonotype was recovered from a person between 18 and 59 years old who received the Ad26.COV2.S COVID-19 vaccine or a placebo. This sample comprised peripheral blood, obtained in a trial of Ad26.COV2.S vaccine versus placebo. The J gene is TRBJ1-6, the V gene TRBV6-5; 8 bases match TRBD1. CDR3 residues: CASSSTGDSPLHF. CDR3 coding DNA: TGTGCCAGCAGTTCGACAGGGGACTCACCCCTCCACTTT.